Listed below are T cell receptor beta chains from one sample, sequenced in a study of blood T cell repertoires in COVID-19. The assay was immunoSEQ multiplex PCR, and TCRdb's table has in-frame clones only and misses some. The data show roughly 110,000 clones, about four fifths seen once. Sequencing used peripheral blood. The receptors originated from a man aged 65-85 years with acute or convalescent COVID-19. CDR3s leave out the opening cysteine and the closing phenylalanine or tryptophan. Each record gives: V gene, D gene, CDR3 protein. A D gene is named only where the DNA matches it firmly.

>TRBV18|TRBD1
ASSPPGQGSGYT
>TRBV7-2|TRBD1
ASSSGQEFRKGYT
>TRBV12-3/TRBV12-4|NA
ASSTGGVEAF
>TRBV3-1/TRBV3-2|NA
ASSLGQNEQF
>TRBV4-1|NA
ASSQERTATRNYGYT
>TRBV19|NA
ASHWGGTANEKLF
>TRBV19|NA
ASSLLRAQNTEAF
>TRBV6-6|NA
ASSYRQAFNSPLH
>TRBV7-3|NA
ASSSNRAGGYT
>TRBV5-6|NA
ASSFTRESYT
>TRBV7-2|TRBD2
ASRRTSDGETQY
>TRBV7-2|TRBD2
ASSFGGASDVRNEQF
>TRBV19|NA
ASSIRPGAGNTIY
>TRBV5-8|TRBD2
ASSLISGGSTGELF
>TRBV28|TRBD2
ASSFGGGLFYEQY
>TRBV5-4|TRBD1
ASSLGPTGANYGYT
>TRBV7-2|NA
ASSLFSEGNEQF
>TRBV9|NA
ASSVDVAYNSPLH
>TRBV19|NA
ASSPLDSANTGELF
>TRBV5-1|TRBD2
ASTNPGGSTGELF
>TRBV5-4|NA
ASSSPRQGSNSPLH
>TRBV18|NA
ASSAGGDTEAF
>TRBV9|TRBD2
ASSVAGGRETGELF
>TRBV3-1/TRBV3-2|NA
ASSQVPQGLGTDTQY
>TRBV7-6|NA
ASSLLGNTIY
>TRBV9|NA
ASSSRDNSYEQY
>TRBV4-1|NA
ASSQEAGGKETQY
>TRBV6-5|TRBD1
ASRGDRGITYEQY
>TRBV6-5|TRBD1
ASSPPDRAT
>TRBV27|TRBD1
ASSSRGQGVRYGYT
>TRBV2|NA
ASRVGTDTNQPQH
>TRBV6-5|NA
ASRSILARDTQY
>TRBV6-5|TRBD1
ASSSGTGVEKLF
>TRBV18|NA
ASSPDLGGTGELF
>TRBV5-4|NA
ASSLPKTGSTEAF
>TRBV7-6|NA
ASSLVRQNSGNTIY
>TRBV6-6|NA
ASSYRSSGNTIY
>TRBV13|NA
ASSSSGTLNQPQH
>TRBV11-3|NA
ASSYRQGGEQY